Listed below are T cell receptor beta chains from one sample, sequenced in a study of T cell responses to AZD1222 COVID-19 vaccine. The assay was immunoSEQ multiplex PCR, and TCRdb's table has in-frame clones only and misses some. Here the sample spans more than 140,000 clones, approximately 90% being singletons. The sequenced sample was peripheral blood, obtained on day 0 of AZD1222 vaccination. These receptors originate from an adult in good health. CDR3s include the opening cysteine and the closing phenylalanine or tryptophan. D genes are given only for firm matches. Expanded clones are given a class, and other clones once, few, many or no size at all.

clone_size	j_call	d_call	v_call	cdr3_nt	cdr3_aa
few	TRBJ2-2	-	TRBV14	TGTGCCAGCAGCCAAGTGGTGAACACCGGGGAGCTGTTTTTT	CASSQVVNTGELFF
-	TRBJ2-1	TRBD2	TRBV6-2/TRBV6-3	TGTGCCAGCAGTTCTAGCGGGTCAACCAATGAGCAGTTCTTC	CASSSSGSTNEQFF
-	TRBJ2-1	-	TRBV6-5	TGTGCCAGCAGTTACTCCCTACTGTACAATGAGCAGTTCTTC	CASSYSLLYNEQFF
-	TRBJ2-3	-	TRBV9	TGTGCCAGCAGCACCTCCCCCAGACGGGAGCCAAGCACAGATACGCAGTATTTT	CASSTSPRREPSTDTQYF
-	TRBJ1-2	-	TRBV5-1	TGCGCCAGCAGCTTGGAGGGCGGGCCTTCTAACTATGGCTACACCTTC	CASSLEGGPSNYGYTF
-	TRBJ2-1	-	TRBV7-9	TGTGCCAGCAGCTACAGAGTGGGACAATACAATGAGCAGTTCTTC	CASSYRVGQYNEQFF
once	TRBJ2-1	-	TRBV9	TGTGCCAGCAACCCTGGGGGAGGATCTGGCGATGAGCAGTTCTTC	CASNPGGGSGDEQFF
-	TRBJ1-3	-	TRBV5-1	TGCGCCAGCAGCTTGGAACCGGCTTCTGGAAACACCATATATTTT	CASSLEPASGNTIYF
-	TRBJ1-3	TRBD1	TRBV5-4	TGTGCCAGCAGCGGTGGACAGGGAGTAAACACCATATATTTT	CASSGGQGVNTIYF
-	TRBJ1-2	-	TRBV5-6	TGTGCCAGCAGCCTACCCTCGGGCTATGGCTACACCTTC	CASSLPSGYGYTF
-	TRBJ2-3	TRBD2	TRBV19	TGTGCCAGTAGTATGGCGGGAGGGCCTAGCACAGATACGCAGTATTTT	CASSMAGGPSTDTQYF
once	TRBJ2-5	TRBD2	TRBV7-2	TGTGCCAGCAGCTTAGGGAAGGACGGGAGGGAGGCGGCAGAGACCCAGTACTTC	CASSLGKDGREAAETQYF
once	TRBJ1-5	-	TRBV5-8	TGTGCCAGCAGCTTTAGACAGCCCCAGCATTTT	CASSFRQPQHF
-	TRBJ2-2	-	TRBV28	TGTGCCAGCAGTTCTGAATTAGCCGGGGAGCTGTTTTTT	CASSSELAGELFF
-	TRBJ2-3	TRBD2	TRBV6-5	TGTGCCAGCAGTCATACTAGCGGTAGCACAGATACGCAGTATTTT	CASSHTSGSTDTQYF
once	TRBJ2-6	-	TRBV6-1	TGTGCCAGCAGTGATGACAGCTCTGGGGCCAACGTCCTGACTTTC	CASSDDSSGANVLTF
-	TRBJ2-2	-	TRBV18	TGTGCCAGCTCGAGTCAGGGGACGAACACCGGGGAGCTGTTTTTT	CASSSQGTNTGELFF